This T cell receptor (beta chain) was identified during a study of blood T cell repertoires in COVID-19. Background on the study: Sources were T cells, B-cell-depleted T cells, or PBMCs; the material itself was cDNA or gDNA.

Those enrolled, adults aged about 18 to 95 years, came from fewer than 25 US areas. Two negative PCRs, clearance, or symptom resolution had been documented for recovered Cohort 3 donors. The method was immunoSEQ multiplex PCR; TCRdb's version includes in-frame clones alone and lacks a portion of them. The data contain about 170,000 clones, over 80% of them singletons. Trimming took 0 bases from V and 0 from J, leaving 8 bases between them. Germline V CDR1 and CDR2: LGHNA, YNFKEQ. The CDR3 has 15 amino acids. This chain joins TRBV4-2 and TRBJ2-5, with D possibly matching TRBD1 (5 bases). The TCR comes from a woman aged 50 to 60 who had recovered from COVID-19. The material sequenced was PBMCs or T cells enriched from blood (not recorded which). CDR3 coding DNA: TGTGCCAGCAGCCAAGAAGGACACTACCAAGAGACCCAGTACTTC. This encodes CASSQEGHYQETQYF.